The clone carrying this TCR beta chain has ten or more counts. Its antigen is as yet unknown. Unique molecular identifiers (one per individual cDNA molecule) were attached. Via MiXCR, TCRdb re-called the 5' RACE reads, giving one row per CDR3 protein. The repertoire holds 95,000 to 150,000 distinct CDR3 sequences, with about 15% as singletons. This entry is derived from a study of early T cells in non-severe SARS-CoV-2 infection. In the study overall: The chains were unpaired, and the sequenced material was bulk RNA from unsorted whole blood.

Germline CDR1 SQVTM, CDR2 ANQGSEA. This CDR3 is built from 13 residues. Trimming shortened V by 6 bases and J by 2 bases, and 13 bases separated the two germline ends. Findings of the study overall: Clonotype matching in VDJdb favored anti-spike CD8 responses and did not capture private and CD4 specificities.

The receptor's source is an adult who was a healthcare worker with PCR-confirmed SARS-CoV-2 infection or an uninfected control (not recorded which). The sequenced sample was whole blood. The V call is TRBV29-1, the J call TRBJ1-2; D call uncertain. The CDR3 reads CSVITETNYGYTF. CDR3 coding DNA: TGCAGCGTAATAACAGAGACAAACTATGGCTACACCTTC.